These 5 T cell receptor beta chains originate from one sample sequenced in a study of blood T cell repertoires in COVID-19. Libraries were prepared by immunoSEQ multiplex PCR; TCRdb keeps only in-frame clonotypes and omits some of them. The data contain approximately 170,000 clones, 80% of them singletons. Sequencing used PBMCs or T cells enriched from blood (not recorded which). These receptors originate from a man aged 35 to 55 who had recovered from COVID-19.

V and J are TRBV7-9 and TRBJ2-7, with D possibly being TRBD2 (5 bases). This CDR3 has 13 amino acids. Between the trimmed V and J ends, which lost 5 bases and 7 bases, there was a span of 15 bases. Germline-derived CDR1 and CDR2 are SEHNR and FQNEAQ (reference sequence). For the CDR3, the DNA is TGTGCCAGCAGCCCTCGACTGCCGGGAGAGCAGTACGTC. As protein: CASSPRLPGEQYV.

This clone has only a few counts. The rearrangement joins TRBV7-2 to TRBJ1-2; D may be TRBD1 (6 bases). The CDR3 length is 13 residues. From germline, CDR1 is SGHTA and CDR2 FQGNSA. Trimming took 6 bases from V and 2 from J, leaving 10 bases between them. CDR3 nucleotides: TGTGCCAGCAGTCAAGGACAGAACTATGGCTACACCTTC. It translates to CASSQGQNYGYTF.

Concerning this clone: The sample holds other DNA sequences that translate to the same CDR3. The chain recombines TRBV5-1 with TRBJ1-2; no clear D. This CDR3 has 14 amino acids. V gave up 0 bases and J gave up 0 bases, with 6 bases separating them. From germline, CDR1 is SGHRS and CDR2 YFSETQ. The CDR3 bases are TGCGCCAGCAGCTTGGAGCGAGCTAACTATGGCTACACCTTC. Protein sequence: CASSLERANYGYTF.

V and J are TRBV4-1 and TRBJ1-2; 7 bases line up with TRBD1. V was pared by 5 bases and J by 8 bases, with 14 bases of the junction left unmatched. The CDR3 contains 15 residues. CDR1 is MGHRA, CDR2 YSYEKL, per germline. The CDR3 nucleotides are TGCGCCAGCAGCGTATCCGGGAACCCCAGGGGGGGCTACACCTTC. This encodes CASSVSGNPRGGYTF.

V and J are TRBV12-3 or TRBV12-4 and TRBJ2-7, with D uncertain. The CDR3 is 12 residues long. V was pared by 3 bases and J by 3 bases, with 6 bases between. In nucleotides, the CDR3 is TGTGCCAGCAGTTTTAGGAGCTACGAGCAGTACTTC. This translates into CASSFRSYEQYF.